This TCR beta chain was observed in a study of Graves' ophthalmopathy and Graves' hyperthyroidism. General study points: Ophthalmopathy was separated from stable hyperthyroidism by a 13-signature model with approximately 91% sensitivity and just under 84% specificity. Most thyroid-expanded clonotypes exceeding 0.001 frequency were also found in blood. The study's model predicted ophthalmopathy progression at about 68% sensitivity and about 72% specificity.

CDR3 regions of TCR beta were amplified from RNA transcripts. Second-round multiplex PCR came after first-round RT-PCR with HTBI primers. TCRdb reprocessed the multiplex PCR reads via MiXCR and lists one record per CDR3 protein. The top ten clones hold more than 2.5% of a sample with over 650,000 distinct CDR3 sequences, more than 40% of them seen once. Germline V CDR1 and CDR2: SGHTA, FQGNSA. This CDR3 contains 14 residues. The V end was cut by 5 bases, the J end by 3 bases, with 8 bases between. This clonotype has ten or more counts. Antigen specificity is unknown. The rearrangement links TRBV7-2 to TRBJ2-6; D gene uncertain. Source material: peripheral blood. This TCR derives from an adult man with Graves' ophthalmopathy. CDR3 nucleotide sequence: TGTGCCAGCAGCCCACAGAGTGGGGCCAACGTCCTGACTTTC. Translating gives CASSPQSGANVLTF.